This TCR beta chain was recovered during a study of blood T cell repertoires in COVID-19. At the level of the study: Whether acute or convalescent, the COVID-19 samples came from the United States, Italy and Spain. T cells, B-cell-depleted T cells, or PBMCs provided the cDNA or gDNA that served as material.

With V trimmed by 0 bases and J by 2 bases, 12 bases remained unmatched. CDR3 length: 19 residues. Per the study methods: How many nucleated cells were present was estimated from reference gene primer amplification. Data came from immunoSEQ multiplex PCR; TCRdb stores just in-frame clones and leaves some out. The DNA was the basis for D and trimming; V, J and clone size are from that table. The table includes 30,000 to 40,000 clones, 75% to 85% detected once. The sequence derives from a woman in her 70s with acute or convalescent COVID-19. V usage is TRBV5-3 and J usage is TRBJ1-5; 9 bases match TRBD1. TRBV5-3 belongs to the ORF category, with a function that is uncertain. The sequenced material came from peripheral blood. The CDR3 coding sequence is TGTGCCAGAAGCTTGGATCGTTGGGACAGGGATGTTGGCAATCAGCCCCAGCATTTT. It translates to CARSLDRWDRDVGNQPQHF.